This T cell receptor (beta chain) was recovered during a study of cytomegalovirus exposure and HLA in healthy donors. Overall study results and limits: Cytomegalovirus-associated status was assigned to more than 150 TCR beta chains. Published work reported that the classifier diagnosed cytomegalovirus status with high specificity and sensitivity. Many donors shared some public TCRs, even though most TCR sequences were rare.

Sequenced by immunoSEQ multiplex PCR; TCRdb stores in-frame clones only, minus some. Seen here are approximately 150,000 clones, 86% observed once, and the top ten hold about 2.5%. The donors were in the roughly 130-subject validation cohort, distinct from the approximately 700-subject first cohort. Comments on this clone: Its antigen remains unidentified.

Germline V gene sequence: CDR1 SGHTA, CDR2 FQGNSA. This CDR3 region has 14 residues. V was clipped by 5 bases and J by 3 bases, with 14 bases between them. The material sequenced was PBMCs. The sequence was obtained from a man in his late teens or twenties in good health and CMV-seropositive. The chain couples TRBV7-2 to TRBJ2-7; weak D call: TRBD1 (6 bases). As DNA, the CDR3 is TGTGCCAGCAGCCCACGAAGGGGGAACTACGAGCAGTACTTC. Protein sequence: CASSPRRGNYEQYF.